This is a list of T cell receptor beta chains from one sample in a study of long-term antiretroviral therapy in people with HIV. The table came from immunoSEQ multiplex PCR; TCRdb's copy has only in-frame clones and leaves some out. Of some 30,000 clones in the sample, around 85% were seen once. The sequenced sample was unsorted PBMCs, obtained approximately 3.3 years after starting antiretroviral therapy. The receptors were gathered from a man aged 18 to 29 with HIV. CDR3s leave out the opening cysteine and the closing phenylalanine or tryptophan.

V: TRBV4-1; CDR3: ASSQDGIGGGNQPQH
V: TRBV29-1; CDR3: SVARPSEETQY
V: TRBV7-9; CDR3: ASSWTLDTYEKLF
V: TRBV6-6; CDR3: ASTLGEGWSTDTQY
V: TRBV18; CDR3: ASSLTGDEQF
V: TRBV9; CDR3: ASSPKTGGYSPLH
V: TRBV15; CDR3: ATSGLSSGRAPNEQF
V: TRBV19; CDR3: ASSLGAGPYNEQF
V: TRBV7-6; CDR3: ASSLSLIGGNQETQY
V: TRBV2; CDR3: ASSQAPGQGEKLF
V: TRBV14; CDR3: ASSQAGTGSYEQY
V: TRBV4-2; CDR3: ASSQDRTSGGYEQY
V: TRBV9; CDR3: ASSASTVINGYT
V: TRBV18; CDR3: ASTRTQNTEAF
V: TRBV27; CDR3: ASSLSPSYEQY
V: TRBV5-6; CDR3: ASRHQAQTTNEKLF
V: TRBV4-3; CDR3: ASSQDSGGAYEQY
V: TRBV7-8; CDR3: ASSLGGARQPQH
V: TRBV21-1; CDR3: ASSRETGAPDEQF
V: TRBV7-6; CDR3: ASSLGRGPGRFYGYT
V: TRBV5-4; CDR3: ASSLRTGVVPAYGYT
V: TRBV6-5; CDR3: ASSPNPRTEQF
V: TRBV28; CDR3: ASSIWEGRQF
V: TRBV11-2; CDR3: ASSSVWREKEYNEQF
V: TRBV5-6; CDR3: ASSWSGEGGETQY
V: TRBV11-3; CDR3: ASSLGPSGEQY
V: TRBV15; CDR3: ATSRDFLGSYGYT
V: TRBV9; CDR3: ASSASGGTSGETQY
V: TRBV6-5; CDR3: ASSYSAVRIEKLF
V: TRBV7-6; CDR3: ASSDRGRLKTQY
V: TRBV27; CDR3: ASSRTGGVPYEQY
V: TRBV5-1; CDR3: ASSLNSGTGINSPLH
V: TRBV20-1; CDR3: SVRDTGELF
V: TRBV7-2; CDR3: ASSLVRGLRSSNTEAF
V: TRBV28; CDR3: ASSELGTGEAF
V: TRBV5-8; CDR3: ASSLAHKQLYGYT
V: TRBV27; CDR3: ASSPLGAGSGNTIY
V: TRBV19; CDR3: ASSMGQGSHNEQF
V: TRBV5-1; CDR3: ASSLEFPGDGYEQY
V: TRBV15; CDR3: ATSRETGGMEETQY
V: TRBV5-6; CDR3: ASSLGLAGGPEQF
V: TRBV6-5; CDR3: ASSPDRGDTEAF
V: TRBV11-2; CDR3: ASSRLASSTDTQY
V: TRBV18; CDR3: ASSRGQGLGLSPLH
V: TRBV27; CDR3: ASSRTASYGYT
V: TRBV6-6; CDR3: ASSYTGQGVSEQY
V: TRBV7-8; CDR3: ASSRYRGRSNQPQH
V: TRBV7-9; CDR3: ASNLGRAAYNEQF
V: TRBV27; CDR3: ASSPSVGGQWNQPQH
V: TRBV25-1; CDR3: ASSVYSEQY
V: TRBV11-3; CDR3: ASSPGGAGVSDEQF
V: TRBV10-3; CDR3: AISERTEGSYNEQF
V: TRBV7-2; CDR3: ASSLGGSETQY
V: TRBV18; CDR3: ASSSQGFGMNTEAF